These 20 T cell receptor beta chains were all obtained from the same sample, sequenced in a study of Ad26.COV2.S vaccination and SARS-CoV-2 variants. Measured with immunoSEQ multiplex PCR; TCRdb has only the in-frame clones, and not every one. The table includes 350,000 to 600,000 clones, 80% to 90% detected once. Treatment meaning: 15 to 20 received Ad26.COV2.S at low or high dose, single or two shots; several received placebo; per-sample allocation not given. Day 63 after the first injection of vaccine or placebo was the sampling time. Sequences were derived from peripheral blood, sampled in a trial of Ad26.COV2.S vaccine versus placebo. These receptors were obtained from a person between 18 and 65 years old who received the Ad26.COV2.S COVID-19 vaccine or a placebo.

V and J are TRBV7-8 and TRBJ1-5; maybe TRBD1 (5 bases). Germline V lookup: CDR1 SGHVS, CDR2 FQNEAQ. The length of the CDR3 is 13 residues. V dropped 5 bases and J dropped 5 bases, with 10 bases sitting between them. In DNA, the CDR3 is TGTGCCAGCAGCCAGACAGAAGATCAGCCCCAGCATTTT. It translates to CASSQTEDQPQHF.

The chain joins TRBV28 to TRBJ2-7, with D possibly TRBD1 on 6 matching bases. The CDR3 length is 14 residues. CDR1 MDHEN and CDR2 SYDVKM come from the germline V gene. Deletions cut 4 bases from V and 3 bases from J, with 13 bases between. The CDR3 DNA is TGTGCCAGCAGTTCACACGGACAGTTCTACGAGCAGTACTTC. Its protein product is CASSSHGQFYEQYF. Variable domain in full (rest from reference TRBV28 and TRBJ2-7): DVKVTQSSRYLVKRTGEKVFLECVQDMDHENMFWYRQDPGLGLRLIYFSYDVKMKEKGDIPEGYSVSREKKERFSLILESASTNQTSMYLCASSSHGQFYEQYFGPGTRLTVT.

This chain joins TRBV7-2 and TRBJ2-3, with D tentatively TRBD2 (6 bases). Germline CDR1 and CDR2: SGHTA and FQGNSA. This CDR3 is built from 16 residues. Between the trimmed V and J ends, which lost 5 bases and 2 bases, there was a span of 17 bases. CDR3 nucleotides: TGTGCCAGCAGCCCTCCGGGACTTTCATCCACAGATACGCAGTATTTT. This sequence encodes CASSPPGLSSTDTQYF.

This chain connects TRBV28 to TRBJ2-7, with D tentatively TRBD1 (5 bases). CDR1 MDHEN and CDR2 SYDVKM come from the germline V gene. V lost 5 bases and J lost 1, with 15 bases in between. The CDR3 length is 15 residues. CDR3 in amino acids: CASSPPRTPSYEQYF. The CDR3 DNA reads as TGTGCCAGCAGTCCCCCTCGGACACCTTCCTACGAGCAGTACTTC.

This clone turned up a few times. The CDR3 here is CASSLHSSYNSPLHF. The CDR3, as DNA: TGTGCCAGCAGCCTTCATAGCTCCTATAATTCACCCCTCCACTTT. This chain connects TRBV7-9 to TRBJ1-6; D remains ambiguous. The germline V gene has CDR1 SEHNR and CDR2 FQNEAQ (reference sequence). Between the trimmed V and J ends, which lost 5 bases and 0 bases, there was a span of 8 bases. CDR3 length equals 15 residues.

The chain uses TRBV18 and TRBJ2-5; D gene uncertain. Germline CDR1 is KGHSH and CDR2 is LQKENI. Trimming shortened V by 1 base and J by 4 bases, and 13 bases separated the two germline ends. This CDR3 comprises 15 residues. This chain's CDR3 is CASSPLLRVGETQYF. The DNA of the CDR3 is TGTGCCAGCTCACCACTACTCCGGGTGGGAGAGACCCAGTACTTC.

The J gene is TRBJ1-4, the V gene TRBV18, with D maybe TRBD1 (5 bases). The ends were cut back, 3 bases at V and 8 bases at J, with 16 bases in the middle. Germline CDR1 is KGHSH and CDR2 is LQKENI. The CDR3 covers 15 residues. The CDR3 region is CASSPMGQGEEKLFF. The CDR3 DNA is TGTGCCAGCTCACCCATGGGCCAGGGTGAAGAAAAACTGTTTTTT.

Notes on this clone: This specimen includes other DNA sequences encoding the same CDR3. This sequence joins TRBV28 and TRBJ2-7; 11 bases map to TRBD1. In germline, CDR1 is MDHEN, CDR2 SYDVKM. Trimming took 6 bases from V and 3 from J; bases not matched to a gene: 4. The length of the CDR3 is 14 residues. DNA for the CDR3: TGTGCCAGCAGCCCCGGGACAGGGGGCTACGAGCAGTACTTC. Protein: CASSPGTGGYEQYF. Supplemented by reference TRBV28 and TRBJ2-7, the full variable domain reads DVKVTQSSRYLVKRTGEKVFLECVQDMDHENMFWYRQDPGLGLRLIYFSYDVKMKEKGDIPEGYSVSREKKERFSLILESASTNQTSMYLCASSPGTGGYEQYFGPGTRLTVT.

This chain uses TRBV23-1 with TRBJ2-1; 13 positions match TRBD2. TRBV23-1 is annotated as an ORF whose role is uncertain. The CDR3 totals 18 residues. V lost 4 bases to trimming and J lost 10 bases; unmatched junction nucleotides: 16. CDR3 DNA sequence: TGCGCCAGCAGTCCCCCCCGAAAAGGACTAGCGGGAGTCGGGGAGCAGTTCTTC. Residues: CASSPPRKGLAGVGEQFF.

V is TRBV10-3 and J is TRBJ1-3; 7 nucleotides match TRBD1. CDR1 and CDR2 (germline): ENHRY, SYGVKD. This CDR3 contains 17 residues. Unmatched junction bases numbered 8, after V lost 0 bases and J lost 3 bases. CDR3 residues: CAISESVGTAYGNTIYF. DNA for the CDR3: TGTGCCATCAGTGAGTCGGTGGGGACAGCATATGGAAACACCATATATTTT.

This clone showed up just once. The V and J genes are TRBV12-3 or TRBV12-4 and TRBJ1-5; no clear D. The V gene lost 2 bases and the J gene lost 3 bases, with 5 bases spanning the gap. CDR3 length equals 13 residues. The chain's CDR3 is CASSLRANQPQHF. The CDR3, as DNA: TGTGCCAGCAGTTTAAGGGCCAATCAGCCCCAGCATTTT.

This chain joins TRBV11-3 and TRBJ2-3; weak D call: TRBD1 (6 bases). Germline CDR1 reads SGHNT; CDR2 reads YENEEA. Trimming left V 5 bases short and J 1 base short, with 10 bases between. There are 14 residues in the CDR3. The CDR3 coding sequence is TGTGCCAGCAGCCCGGGACACCGCACAGATACGCAGTATTTT. Amino acid sequence: CASSPGHRTDTQYF. The full variable domain, rest sourced from reference TRBV11-3 and TRBJ2-3, is EAGVVQSPRYKIIEKKQPVAFWCNPISGHNTLYWYLQNLGQGPELLIRYENEEAVDDSQLPKDRFSAERLKGVDSTLKIQPAELGDSAVYLCASSPGHRTDTQYFGPGTRLTVL.

This clone was seen a single time. This rearrangement joins TRBV7-3 to TRBJ2-1, with D hard to call. CDR3 size: 14 residues. Trimming removed 1 base from V and 5 bases from J, with 9 bases in between. CDR1 is SGHTA, CDR2 FQGTGA, per germline. CDR3 nucleotide sequence: TGTGCCAGCAGCTTAAGTTTGAATAACAATGAGCAGTTCTTC. This encodes CASSLSLNNNEQFF.

The rearrangement joins TRBV6-1 to TRBJ1-4, with D uncertain. CDR3 length equals 12 residues. Germline V lookup: CDR1 MNHNS, CDR2 SASEGT. V was clipped by 3 bases and J by 14 bases, with 13 bases between them. The CDR3 DNA reads as TGTGCCAGCAGTGAGGTCGAGACTGTGCTGTTTTTT. This encodes CASSEVETVLFF.

This rearrangement joins TRBV4-2 to TRBJ2-2, with D possibly being TRBD1 or TRBD2 (5 bases each). This CDR3 is built from 17 residues. Trimming removed 3 bases from V and 1 base from J, with 15 bases in between. In germline, CDR1 is LGHNA, CDR2 YNFKEQ. The CDR3 region is CASSQRGIRVNTGELFF. CDR3 bases: TGTGCCAGCAGCCAGAGGGGAATCAGGGTGAACACCGGGGAGCTGTTTTTT.

This rearrangement joins TRBV19 to TRBJ2-5; D perhaps matches TRBD2 (5 bases). There are 13 residues in the CDR3. Deletions cut 3 bases from V and 3 bases from J, with 8 bases between. Germline V lookup: CDR1 LNHDA, CDR2 SQIVND (reference sequence). The CDR3 region is CASSIRGEETQYF. In nucleotides, the CDR3 is TGTGCCAGTAGTATTCGGGGAGAAGAGACCCAGTACTTC.

The chain couples TRBV3-1 (or the pseudogene TRBV3-2) to TRBJ1-2, with D unclear. Germline V CDR1 and CDR2: LGHDT, YNNKEL (reference sequence). The CDR3 is 14 residues long. Trimming took 4 bases from V and 4 from J, leaving 13 bases between them. The CDR3 sequence is CASSPKDQPYGYTF. The DNA of the CDR3 is TGTGCCAGCAGCCCGAAAGACCAACCCTATGGCTACACCTTC.

The J gene is TRBJ2-6, the V gene TRBV19, with D tentatively TRBD1 or TRBD2 (5 bases each). Trimming shortened V by 1 base and J by 0 bases, and 7 bases separated the two germline ends. Per germline, CDR1 LNHDA and CDR2 SQIVND (reference sequence). The CDR3 has 16 residues. Here the CDR3 reads CASSIGGTSGANVLTF. The CDR3 DNA sequence: TGTGCCAGTAGTATAGGTGGGACCTCTGGGGCCAACGTCCTGACTTTC.

V gene TRBV19 combines with J gene TRBJ2-7, with D perhaps TRBD1 (6 bases). Germline lookup yields CDR1 LNHDA and CDR2 SQIVND (reference sequence). The CDR3 totals 15 residues. Trimming took 3 bases from V and 0 from J, leaving 12 bases between them. The CDR3 nucleotides read TGTGCCAGTAGTATTGTGGGACATAGCTCCTACGAGCAGTACTTC. Its protein is CASSIVGHSSYEQYF.

The gene calls are TRBV28 and TRBJ1-6, with D hard to call. V lost 1 base, J lost 8 bases, and 0 bases lay in between. The CDR3 is 11 residues long. CDR1 and CDR2 (germline): MDHEN, SYDVKM. CDR3 DNA sequence: TGTGCCAGCAGTTTATATTCACCCCTCCACTTT. It translates to CASSLYSPLHF.